The 5 T cell receptor beta chains reported below all come from one sample, sequenced in a study of blood T cell repertoires in COVID-19. Clones were read by immunoSEQ multiplex PCR, and TCRdb kept only the in-frame ones, dropping some. The sample contains about 220,000 clones, 88% of which appear only once. Sequenced sample: PBMCs or T cells enriched from blood (not recorded which). Receptors originate from a woman between 50 and 59 years old with acute COVID-19.

The V gene is TRBV27, the J gene TRBJ2-7; D not certain. CDR1 and CDR2 from the germline V gene are MNHEY and SMNVEV (reference sequence). The CDR3 consists of 14 residues. V was pared by 0 bases and J by 2 bases, with 8 bases between. The CDR3 spells CASSLSPLTYEQYF. CDR3 sequence (DNA): TGTGCCAGCAGTTTATCTCCACTGACCTACGAGCAGTACTTC.

This clone was seen more than once but under ten times. V and J are TRBV6-5 and TRBJ2-7, with 7 bases identical to TRBD2. J lost 3 bases, V lost 0 bases, and 5 bases had no gene match. CDR3 length: 15 residues. Germline CDR1 and CDR2: MNHEY and SVGAGI. This CDR3 reads CASSYSTLAVYEQYF. In nucleotides, the CDR3 is TGTGCCAGCAGTTACTCGACGCTAGCGGTCTACGAGCAGTACTTC.

The chain links TRBV6-5 to TRBJ1-5, with TRBD1 matching 8 bases. The CDR3 runs to 14 residues. The ends lost 5 bases at V and 4 bases at J; junction bases unmatched: 4. Germline V CDR1 and CDR2: MNHEY, SVGAGI. As DNA, the CDR3 is TGTGCCAGCAGTCGGGACAGGTCAAATCAGCCCCAGCATTTT. Its translation: CASSRDRSNQPQHF.

This clone came up a few times. The chain is built from TRBV4-1 and TRBJ2-5; TRBD2 matches at 13 bases. Germline V gene lookup returns CDR1 MGHRA and CDR2 YSYEKL. Trimming at V came to 2 bases and at J to 2 bases, leaving 2 bases not matched to a gene. The CDR3 runs to 16 residues. CDR3: CASSQPLAGGQETQYF. DNA for the CDR3: TGCGCCAGCAGCCAACCACTAGCGGGAGGGCAAGAGACCCAGTACTTC.

V and J are TRBV28 and TRBJ1-3; TRBD1 is a possible D gene (5 bases). The CDR3 is made up of 14 amino acids. Germline CDR1 and CDR2: MDHEN and SYDVKM. V lost 7 bases and J 7 bases, leaving 17 bases between the germline ends. The CDR3 region has the DNA TGTGCCAGCAACCTAGGGGCGATGGGGAACACCATATATTTT. Its protein is CASNLGAMGNTIYF.